This T cell receptor (beta chain) derives from a study of graft-versus-host responses after intestinal transplantation. The CDR3 is made up of 14 amino acids. Points on this clone: What it recognizes is unknown.

Using immunoSEQ multiplex PCR, the repertoire was profiled, and TCRdb retains in-frame clones only, with some absent. The sample records some 130,000 clones, over 80% being singletons. The receptor's source is a human donor who received an intestinal transplant. The rearrangement links TRBV21-1 to TRBJ2-5; the table's TRBD2 call for D was not verified on the DNA. TRBV21-1 is labeled a pseudogene. The sample in question was unstimulated CD4+ T cells sorted from spleen or lymph node cells, obtained before intestinal transplant. CDR3 DNA: TGTGCCAGCAGCAAAACTGGAGCCCAAGAGACCCAGTACTTC. It yields the protein CASSKTGAQETQYF.